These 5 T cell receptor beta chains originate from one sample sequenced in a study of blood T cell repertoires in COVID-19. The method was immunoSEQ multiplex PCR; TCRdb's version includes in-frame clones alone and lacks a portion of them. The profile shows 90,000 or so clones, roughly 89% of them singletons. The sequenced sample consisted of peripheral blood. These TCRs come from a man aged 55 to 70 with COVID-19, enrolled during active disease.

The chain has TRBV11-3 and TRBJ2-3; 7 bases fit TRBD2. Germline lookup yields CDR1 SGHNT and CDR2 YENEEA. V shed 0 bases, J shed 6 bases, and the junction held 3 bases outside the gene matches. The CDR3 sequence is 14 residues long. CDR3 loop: CASSLDWGGDTQYF. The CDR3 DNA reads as TGTGCCAGCAGCTTAGATTGGGGGGGGGATACGCAGTATTTT.

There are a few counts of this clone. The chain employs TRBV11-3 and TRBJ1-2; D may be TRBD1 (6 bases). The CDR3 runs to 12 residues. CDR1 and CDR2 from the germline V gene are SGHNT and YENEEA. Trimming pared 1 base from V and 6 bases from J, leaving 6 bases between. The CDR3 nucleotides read TGTGCCAGCAGCTTAGGACAGGATGGCTACACCTTC. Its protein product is CASSLGQDGYTF.

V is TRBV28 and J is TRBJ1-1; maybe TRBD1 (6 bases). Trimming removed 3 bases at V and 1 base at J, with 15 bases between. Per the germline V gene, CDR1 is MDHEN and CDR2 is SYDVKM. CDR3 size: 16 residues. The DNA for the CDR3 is TGTGCCAGCAGTTTGGGGGCTCCCGCCGGGAACACTGAAGCTTTCTTT. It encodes CASSLGAPAGNTEAFF.

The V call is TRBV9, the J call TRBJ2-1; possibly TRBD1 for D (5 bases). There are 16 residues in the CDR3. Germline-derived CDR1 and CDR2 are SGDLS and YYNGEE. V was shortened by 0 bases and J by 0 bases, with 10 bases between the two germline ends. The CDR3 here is CASSVVNQGSYNEQFF. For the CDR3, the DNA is TGTGCCAGCAGCGTAGTTAACCAGGGCTCCTACAATGAGCAGTTCTTC.

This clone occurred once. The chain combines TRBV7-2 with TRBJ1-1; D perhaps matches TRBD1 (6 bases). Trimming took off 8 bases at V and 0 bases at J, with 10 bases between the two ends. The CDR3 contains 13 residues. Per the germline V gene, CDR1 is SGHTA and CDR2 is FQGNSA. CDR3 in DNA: TGTGCCAGCCAGACAGGCATGAACACTGAAGCTTTCTTT. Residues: CASQTGMNTEAFF.